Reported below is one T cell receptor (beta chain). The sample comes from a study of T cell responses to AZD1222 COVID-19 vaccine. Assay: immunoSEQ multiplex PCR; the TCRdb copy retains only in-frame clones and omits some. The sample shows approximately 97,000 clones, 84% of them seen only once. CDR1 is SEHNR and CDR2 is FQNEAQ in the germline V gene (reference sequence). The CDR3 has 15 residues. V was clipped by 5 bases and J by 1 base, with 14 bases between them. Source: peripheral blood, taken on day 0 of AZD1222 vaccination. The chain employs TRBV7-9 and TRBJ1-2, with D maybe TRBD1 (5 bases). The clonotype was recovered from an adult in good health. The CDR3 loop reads CASSPPSDSNYGYTF. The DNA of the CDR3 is TGTGCCAGCAGCCCCCCGTCCGACAGTAACTATGGCTACACCTTC.